This entry describes one TCR beta chain. This specimen comes from a study of cytomegalovirus exposure and HLA in healthy donors. It was with 60 Vbeta and 13 Jbeta primers that the PCR ran. Clones were sequenced by immunoSEQ multiplex PCR, and TCRdb holds only the in-frame ones, with some missing. The sample records 65,000 to 100,000 clones, approximately 82% being singletons. The CDR3 totals 14 residues. Germline assignment: CDR1 MNHNY and CDR2 SVGAGI (reference sequence). Trimming at V came to 6 bases and at J to 6 bases, leaving 6 bases not matched to a gene. Sequenced: PBMCs. The TCR comes from a man aged 35 to 55 in good health and CMV-seronegative. The genes are TRBV6-6 and TRBJ1-1, with 11 bases fitting TRBD1. This CDR3 is CASRGQGESPEAFF. CDR3 nucleotides: TGTGCCAGCAGGGGACAGGGGGAGAGCCCTGAAGCTTTCTTT.